This is a list of T cell receptor beta chains from one sample in a study of cytomegalovirus exposure and HLA in healthy donors. Sequenced by immunoSEQ multiplex PCR; TCRdb stores in-frame clones only, minus some. The sample includes about 120,000 clones, more than 70% of them seen just once. Sequenced sample: PBMCs. The receptors come from a man in his fifties or sixties in good health and CMV-seropositive. The CDR3 runs from the conserved cysteine through the conserved F or W. A D gene is named only where the DNA matches it firmly. Clone size is not always given. Where it is, it says once, few, many or a class for expanded clones.

clone size,D gene,J gene,V gene,CDR3 DNA,CDR3 protein
once,TRBD1,TRBJ1-5,TRBV28,TGTGCCAGCAGCCTCGGGACAGGGGCACGACAGCCCCAGCATTTT,CASSLGTGARQPQHF
.,TRBD1,TRBJ1-4,TRBV14,TGTGCCAGCAGCCTATTACCTCTTACCGGGACAGTTCTTGCAACTAATGAAAAACTGTTTTTT,CASSLLPLTGTVLATNEKLFF
.,TRBD1,TRBJ2-5,TRBV29-1,TGCAGCGTCGAATGGACAGGGGCCCAAGAGACCCAGTACTTC,CSVEWTGAQETQYF
few,.,TRBJ2-5,TRBV7-8,TGTGCCAGCAGCTTACTCTGGACAGATCCAGAGACCCAGTACTTC,CASSLLWTDPETQYF
.,TRBD1,TRBJ1-1,TRBV11-2,TGTGCCAGCAGCTTAGGGCAGGGACAGATGAACACTGAAGCTTTCTTT,CASSLGQGQMNTEAFF
.,TRBD1,TRBJ1-6,TRBV5-4,TGTGCCAGCAGCCCTGACAGGGGTAATTCACCCCTCCACTTT,CASSPDRGNSPLHF
once,TRBD1,TRBJ1-1,TRBV9,TGTGCCAGCAGCCAGGGGGGTCTGAACACTGAAGCTTTCTTT,CASSQGGLNTEAFF
.,.,TRBJ2-2,TRBV2,TGTGCCAGCAGAATAGAACCCACCGGGGAGCTGTTTTTT,CASRIEPTGELFF
.,TRBD2,TRBJ2-7,TRBV28,TGTGCCAGCAGCTATACTGGGTTATCCGTACTAGCGTCCTCCTCCTACGAGCAGTACTTC,CASSYTGLSVLASSSYEQYF
.,.,TRBJ2-1,TRBV7-9,TGTGCCAGCAGCCCTGCCGGGACTGTGTCCCATGGGCAGTTCTTC,CASSPAGTVSHGQFF
.,.,TRBJ1-1,TRBV18,TGTGCCAGCTCACCACTGAAGCCTGAAGCTTTCTTT,CASSPLKPEAFF
.,TRBD1,TRBJ2-1,TRBV12-5,TGTGCTAGTGGTTTGGGCCCCCGGGACAGGGGGACTGAGCAGTTCTTC,CASGLGPRDRGTEQFF
once,.,TRBJ2-7,TRBV10-3,TGTGCCATCAGCCCGAGCGGCTCCTACGAGCAGTACTTC,CAISPSGSYEQYF
.,TRBD1,TRBJ2-3,TRBV5-4,TGTGCCAGCAAACCGGGACAGACTAGCACAGATACGCAGTATTTT,CASKPGQTSTDTQYF
few,TRBD1,TRBJ2-7,TRBV2,TGTGCCAGCATCCGGGACAGGGGTTACGAGCAGTACTTC,CASIRDRGYEQYF
.,TRBD1,TRBJ2-7,TRBV9,TGTGCCAGCAGCGTCACAGGGGGCGCCCACGAGCAGTACTTC,CASSVTGGAHEQYF
.,.,TRBJ2-1,TRBV2,TGTGCCAGCAGTGCTTGGCGGGACTACAATGAGCAGTTCTTC,CASSAWRDYNEQFF
few,.,TRBJ1-2,TRBV30,TGTGCCTGGAGTAAGGACAGTTCAAGCGGCTACACCTTC,CAWSKDSSSGYTF
.,TRBD2,TRBJ2-1,TRBV6-6,TGTGCCAGCAGTCGTAGCGGGGGGGCCGGGGATGAGCAGTTCTTC,CASSRSGGAGDEQFF
few,TRBD2,TRBJ2-3,TRBV2,TGTGCCAGCAGTGTATCCCCAGCGGGGGGCAGCACAGATACGCAGTATTTT,CASSVSPAGGSTDTQYF
.,TRBD1,TRBJ1-5,TRBV27,TGTGCCAGCAGTCCCTTGGACAGGGGGATCTTTCAGCCCCAGCATTTT,CASSPLDRGIFQPQHF
.,TRBD1,TRBJ1-5,TRBV7-8,TGTGCCAGCAGCTTAGAAGGTCGGGACAGACTTTATAGCAATCAGCCCCAGCATTTT,CASSLEGRDRLYSNQPQHF
.,TRBD2,TRBJ2-2,TRBV28,TGTGCCAGCAGTTCGGGAGGGGGCACCGGGGAGCTGTTTTTT,CASSSGGGTGELFF
.,.,TRBJ2-6,TRBV4-1,TGCGCCAGCAGCCAGCCCATTTCTCGTCTATGGGCCAACGTCCTGACTTTC,CASSQPISRLWANVLTF
.,.,TRBJ2-7,TRBV5-5,TGTGCCAGCAGCTTGTGGCAGGGGATGTACGAGCAGTACTTC,CASSLWQGMYEQYF
.,TRBD2,TRBJ2-1,TRBV19,TGTGCCAGTAGCCCGACCCGGTGGCAGGGTGGACGGGAGGGTTCCTACAATGAGCAGTTCTTC,CASSPTRWQGGREGSYNEQFF
.,TRBD2,TRBJ2-5,TRBV27,TGTGCCAGCAGAGGACTAGTCCAAGAGACCCAGTACTTC,CASRGLVQETQYF
.,.,TRBJ1-2,TRBV13,TGTGCCAGCAGTTCACAGGGAGACTATGGCTACACCTTC,CASSSQGDYGYTF
.,.,TRBJ1-4,TRBV7-8,TGTGCCAGCAGCTCCCGAGGAGGGGAGGGTGAAAAACTGTTTTTT,CASSSRGGEGEKLFF
few,TRBD2,TRBJ2-7,TRBV13,TGTGCCAGCAGCCTAGGACTAGCGTTGGGCGAGCAGTACTTC,CASSLGLALGEQYF
.,.,TRBJ1-5,TRBV28,TGTGCCAGCACTCTACAGGACTATAGCAATCAGCCCCAGCATTTT,CASTLQDYSNQPQHF
few,.,TRBJ2-5,TRBV6-1,TGTGCCAGCAGCCCAGGGATCCAAGAGACCCAGTACTTC,CASSPGIQETQYF
.,TRBD1,TRBJ1-3,TRBV18,TGTGCCAGCTCACTACGGACAGGGGCCGCCGGAAACACCATATATTTT,CASSLRTGAAGNTIYF
.,.,TRBJ1-5,TRBV19,TGTGCCAGTAGTATAGGGCAGGTACTCAATCAGCCCCAGCATTTT,CASSIGQVLNQPQHF
once,.,TRBJ1-2,TRBV27,TGTGCCAGCAGTTTCGGGAAGAACTATGGCTACACCTTC,CASSFGKNYGYTF
.,TRBD1,TRBJ1-2,TRBV27,TGTGCCAGCAGTCCGACAGGGGTGGGCTACACCTTC,CASSPTGVGYTF